This TCR beta chain was recorded in a study of blood T cell repertoires in COVID-19. Study-wide context: Specimens from acute and convalescent COVID-19 originated in the United States, Italy and Spain. PBMCs, B-cell-depleted T cells, or T cells were the source of the cDNA or gDNA that made up the material.

Per the study methods: Quantification of nucleated cells was approximated via reference gene primer amplification. Method: immunoSEQ multiplex PCR; TCRdb's copy keeps in-frame clones and lacks some. D and trimming come from the DNA, and the V and J calls and clone size come from that table. The top ten hold 9.8% of the sample, which has about 150,000 clones, more than 65% seen once. The CDR3 contains 15 residues. V gave up 1 base and J gave up 2 bases; unmatched junction bases: 4. The germline CDR1 and CDR2 sequences are SGHTA and FQGNSA. Sequenced input: peripheral blood. This clonotype was obtained from a woman aged 45-60 years with acute or convalescent COVID-19. The rearrangement links TRBV7-2 to TRBJ2-7, with 8 bases aligning to TRBD2. The CDR3 DNA reads TGTGCCAGCAGCTTAGTAGCGGGACAACCCTACGAGCAGTACTTC. Its protein product is CASSLVAGQPYEQYF.